This T cell receptor beta chain came from a study of cytomegalovirus exposure and HLA in healthy donors. The ends were cut back, 2 bases at V and 9 bases at J, with 18 bases in the middle. CDR3 length: 15 amino acids. CDR1 is SGHRS, CDR2 YFSETQ, per germline. A note on this clone: Its antigen is unknown.

PCR used 60 Vbeta primers and 13 Jbeta primers. Produced via immunoSEQ multiplex PCR; TCRdb's table is partial and in-frame only. This sample carries fewer than 180,000 clones, 55% to 80% of them seen once, and the ten largest clones take about 7.1%. General observations from the study: Later analysis found that TCR beta chains associated with HLA were more clonally expanded than other, equally common chains.

This clonotype was obtained from a woman in her fifties or sixties in good health and CMV-seropositive. J is TRBJ2-1 and V is TRBV5-1, with D tentatively TRBD2 (5 bases). Sample: PBMCs. This CDR3 is CASSLTPSFGGEQFF. CDR3 DNA sequence: TGCGCCAGCAGCTTAACGCCTAGCTTCGGAGGTGAGCAGTTCTTC.